This record concerns one T cell receptor (beta chain) sequence. Profiling relied on immunoSEQ multiplex PCR, and the TCRdb table lists in-frame clones only, not all of them. The table includes 50,000 to 65,000 clones, 80% to 90% detected once. The data were obtained in a study of OX40 agonist ivuxolimab in advanced cancers. V was pared by 3 bases and J by 5 bases, with 6 bases of the junction left unmatched. This CDR3 comprises 16 residues. Germline CDR1 and CDR2: LNHDA and SQIVND (reference sequence). This material consisted of CD4+ or CD8+ T cells sorted from blood, taken in a trial of the OX40 agonist ivuxolimab. This rearrangement joins TRBV19 to TRBJ1-6; 8 bases are shared with TRBD1. This TCR came from an adult with an advanced solid tumor such as melanoma, head and neck, liver or kidney cancer. CDR3 sequence (DNA): TGTGCCAGTAGTATTGACGGGACAGGAAATAATTCACCCCTCCACTTT. Translating it yields CASSIDGTGNNSPLHF.